Below, one T cell receptor beta chain is given with its context. It has no known antigen specificity. Per-nucleotide qualities are absent, and no much larger clonotype sits a single base away. CDR1 and CDR2, per the germline V gene, are MGHDK and SYGVNS. Trimming takes 7 bases off V and 5 bases off J; junction bases not matched to a gene: 7. Counted from cysteine to phenylalanine, this CDR3 has 14 amino acids. The only DNA kept is the CDR3, 42 bases in frame from the first base. These data originate in a study of T-cell reconstitution after alpha-beta-depleted transplantation in children (dated by TCRdb to the mid-2010s). The study in broad terms: Using TCR repertoire profiling, the study followed T-cell immune reconstitution in a quantitative way in children after TCRalphabeta/CD19-depleted allogeneic hematopoietic cell transplantation.

The library relied on PCR. Sequencing took place on an Illumina HiSeq 2500. TCR libraries were prepared with molecular barcoding, using unique molecular identifiers to normalize TCRbeta repertoire quantification. Clones were called with MiXCR by TCRdb after fastp trimmed the public reads at Q25, and only in-frame beta chains were retained. When rows share a CDR3 protein, they turn into one entry using the most common DNA and genes. In all, the sample holds approximately 640,000 distinct CDR3 sequences, and roughly 17% of those were seen once. The ten largest account for 1.1% of the sample. Sequenced here: PBMCs from the stem cell graft donor, sampled from the stem cell graft. Recombination connected TRBV25-1 to TRBJ2-5, with 10 bases aligning to TRBD2. The sequence came from a human donor who donated a stem cell graft to a child with acute myeloid leukemia. The CDR3 protein sequence reads: CASTRAGGLETQYF. The DNA sequence is TGTGCCAGCACTAGAGCGGGGGGGCTGGAGACCCAGTACTTC.